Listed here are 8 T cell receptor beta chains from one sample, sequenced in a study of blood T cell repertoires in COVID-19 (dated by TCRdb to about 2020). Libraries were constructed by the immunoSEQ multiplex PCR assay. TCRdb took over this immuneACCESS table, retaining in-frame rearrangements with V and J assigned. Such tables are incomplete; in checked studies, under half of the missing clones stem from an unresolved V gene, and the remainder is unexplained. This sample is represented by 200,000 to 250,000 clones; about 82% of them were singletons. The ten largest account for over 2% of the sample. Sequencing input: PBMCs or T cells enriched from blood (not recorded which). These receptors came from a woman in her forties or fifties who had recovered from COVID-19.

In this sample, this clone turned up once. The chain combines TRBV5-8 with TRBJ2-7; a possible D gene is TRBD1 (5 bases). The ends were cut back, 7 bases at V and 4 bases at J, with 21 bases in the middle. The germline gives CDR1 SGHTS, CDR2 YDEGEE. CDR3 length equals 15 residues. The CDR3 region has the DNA TGTGCCAGCGGGCAGGGTTTTAGAGTATTGTACGAGCAGTACTTC. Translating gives CASGQGFRVLYEQYF. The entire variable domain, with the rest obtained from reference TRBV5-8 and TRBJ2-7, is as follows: EAGVTQSPTHLIKTRGQQATLRCSPISGHTSVYWYQQALGLGLQFLLWYDEGEERNRGNFPPRFSGRQFPNYSSELNVNALELEDSALYLCASGQGFRVLYEQYFGPGTRLTVT.

The DNA of the CDR3 is TGTGCCAGCAGACATTCGACTGGAAACACCATATATTTT. This codes for CASRHSTGNTIYF. The chain uses TRBV12-3 or TRBV12-4 and TRBJ1-3; D remains unclear. The CDR3 length is 13 residues. The V end was cut by 6 bases, the J end by 2 bases, with 8 bases between.

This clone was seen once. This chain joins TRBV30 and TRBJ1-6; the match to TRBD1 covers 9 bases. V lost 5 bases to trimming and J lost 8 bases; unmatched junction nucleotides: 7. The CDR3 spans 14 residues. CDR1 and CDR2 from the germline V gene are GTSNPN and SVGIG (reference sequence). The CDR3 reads CAWQRTGVYSPLHF. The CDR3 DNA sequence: TGTGCCTGGCAAAGGACAGGGGTTTATTCACCCCTCCACTTT.

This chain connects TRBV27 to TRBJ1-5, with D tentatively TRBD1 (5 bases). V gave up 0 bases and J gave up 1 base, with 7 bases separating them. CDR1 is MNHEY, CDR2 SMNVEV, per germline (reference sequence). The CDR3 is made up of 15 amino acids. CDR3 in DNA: TGTGCCAGCAGTTTATCGCAGGGAAGCAATCAGCCCCAGCATTTT. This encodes CASSLSQGSNQPQHF.

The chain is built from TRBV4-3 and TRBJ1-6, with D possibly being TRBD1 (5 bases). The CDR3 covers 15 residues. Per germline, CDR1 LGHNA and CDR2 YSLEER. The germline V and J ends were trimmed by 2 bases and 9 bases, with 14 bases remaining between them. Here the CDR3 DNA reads TGCGCCAGCAGCCAAATCCGGCAGGGAGGTTCACCCCTCCACTTT. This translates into CASSQIRQGGSPLHF.

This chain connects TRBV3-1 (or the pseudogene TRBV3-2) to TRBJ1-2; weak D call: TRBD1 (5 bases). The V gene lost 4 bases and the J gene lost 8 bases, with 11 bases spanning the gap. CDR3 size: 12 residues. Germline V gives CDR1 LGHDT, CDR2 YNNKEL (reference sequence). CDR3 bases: TGTGCCAGCAGCCCCGCAGGGTTGGGCTACACCTTC. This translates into CASSPAGLGYTF.

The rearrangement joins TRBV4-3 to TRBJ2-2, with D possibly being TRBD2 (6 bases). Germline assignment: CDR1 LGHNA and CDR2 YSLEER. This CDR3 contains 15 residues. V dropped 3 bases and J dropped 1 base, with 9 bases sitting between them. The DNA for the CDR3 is TGCGCCAGCAGCCAGAGCGGGTGGAACACCGGGGAGCTGTTTTTT. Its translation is CASSQSGWNTGELFF.

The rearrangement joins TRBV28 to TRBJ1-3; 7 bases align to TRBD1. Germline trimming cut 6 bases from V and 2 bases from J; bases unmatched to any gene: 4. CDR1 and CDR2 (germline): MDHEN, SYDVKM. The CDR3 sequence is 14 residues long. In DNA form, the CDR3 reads TGTGCCAGCAGATCAGGGGGAACTGGAAACACCATATATTTT. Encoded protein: CASRSGGTGNTIYF.